The clone carrying this T cell receptor beta chain was counted many times. This entry belongs to a study of early T cells in non-severe SARS-CoV-2 infection. TCRdb reprocessed the 5' RACE reads via MiXCR and lists one record per CDR3 protein. Of roughly 58,000 distinct CDR3 sequences listed, 6% to 7% are singletons. CDR3 size: 12 residues. V was trimmed by 7 bases and J by 3 bases, leaving 4 bases between them. In germline, CDR1 is MDHEN, CDR2 SYDVKM. Sequenced sample: whole blood. The sequence was obtained from an adult who was a healthcare worker with PCR-confirmed SARS-CoV-2 infection or an uninfected control (not recorded which). The rearrangement uses TRBV28 and TRBJ1-6; unclear D gene. CDR3 sequence: CASISYNSPLHF. CDR3 DNA: TGTGCCAGCATTAGCTATAATTCACCCCTCCACTTT.